The entry below gives a single T cell receptor beta chain sequence along with its context. Its antigen remains undetermined. No quality values exist for individual bases; no much larger clone is one base distant. Library creation used the immunoSEQ multiplex PCR assay. Held by TCRdb, this immuneACCESS table contains in-frame sequences only and omits some clones. Under half of the omission traces to an unresolved V gene where checked; the cause of the rest is unknown. This sample comprises about 97,000 clones, 80% to 95% of them detected only once. Jointly, the top ten make up over 3% of the sample. These data come from a study of T cell changes during pregnancy in multiple sclerosis (dated by TCRdb to between 2017 and 2020). Describing the broader study: Changes in the T cell repertoire over the course of pregnancy were examined in this study in women with multiple sclerosis.

There are 13 amino acids in the CDR3, from cysteine to phenylalanine inclusive. The DNA shown is the 39-base CDR3, in frame from base 1. Looking up the germline V gene yields CDR1 MDHEN and CDR2 SYDVKM. V is clipped by 7 bases and J by 8 bases, and the sequence between their germline boundaries is 17 bases long. Source: peripheral blood, taken in the second trimester of pregnancy. The sequence derives from a female donor with multiple sclerosis, enrolled in a pregnancy study. The chain links TRBV28 with TRBJ1-2; a weak D assignment points to TRBD1 (5 bases agree). The DNA sequence is as follows: TGTGCCAGCACCACCCTCAGGGCCGGAGGCTACACCTTC. Translation gives CASTTLRAGGYTF.